The next 12 T cell receptor beta chains were all read from a single sample in a study of shared clonotypes between healthy human individuals. The assay was immunoSEQ multiplex PCR, and TCRdb's table has in-frame clones only and misses some. The sample lists about half a million clones, roughly 80% occurring once. The sequenced sample consisted of PBMCs. The source is a woman aged 35 to 49 in good health. Some clones in this sample may be carry-over from other donors' samples.

The chain links TRBV2 to TRBJ2-3; 9 nucleotides agree with TRBD2. V lost 1 base, J lost 5 bases, and 1 base stayed unmatched. This CDR3 has 14 residues. Germline loops: CDR1 SNHLY, CDR2 FYNNEI. The CDR3 here is CASSEVLAGDTQYF. CDR3 in DNA: TGTGCCAGCAGTGAAGTACTAGCGGGAGATACGCAGTATTTT.

Notes on this clone: A far more abundant clone sits one base away, making this likely a read error. Other DNA sequences from this sample encode an identical CDR3 as well. This chain connects TRBV30 to TRBJ1-4; tentative D call: TRBD1 (5 bases). Trimming left V 4 bases short and J 8 bases short, with 20 bases between. Germline V gene data show CDR1 as GTSNPN and CDR2 as SVGIG (reference sequence). The CDR3 runs to 15 residues. The CDR3 is CAWNVLRARGEKLFF. In DNA, the CDR3 is TGTGCCTGGAATGTACTCAGGGCGAGGGGCGAAAAACTGTTTTTT.

The rearrangement joins TRBV6-4 to TRBJ2-1, with TRBD2 as a possible D gene (5 bases). The germline gives CDR1 MRHNA, CDR2 SNTAGT. V lost 8 bases to trimming and J lost 8 bases, with 22 bases between them. The CDR3 contains 15 residues. The CDR3 reads CASAGEAAPGYEQFF. The CDR3 DNA reads TGTGCCAGCGCCGGCGAAGCGGCCCCTGGGTATGAGCAGTTCTTC.

The chain links TRBV6-1 to TRBJ2-7, with D tentatively TRBD1 (6 bases). V was shortened by 2 bases and J by 6 bases, with 14 bases between the two germline ends. The CDR3 has 14 residues. Per germline, CDR1 MNHNS and CDR2 SASEGT. The CDR3: CASSERGTPSEQYF. The DNA of the CDR3 is TGTGCCAGCAGTGAAAGGGGGACACCGAGCGAGCAGTACTTC.

The rearrangement links TRBV21-1 to TRBJ2-7; the table's D call, TRBD2, was not checked against the DNA. TRBV21-1 represents a pseudogene. CDR3 length equals 15 residues. CDR3 protein: CASSTRLADLYEQYF. The CDR3 DNA reads TGTGCCAGCAGCACCAGACTAGCGGATCTCTACGAGCAGTACTTC.

Turning to this clone: A far bigger clonotype differs at one base, so this is likely a read error. V is TRBV5-1 and J is TRBJ2-2; D not certain. The germline gives CDR1 SGHRS, CDR2 YFSETQ. This CDR3 is built from 14 residues. CDR3 DNA sequence: TGCGCCAACAGCTTGGAAGTTAACACCGGGGAGCTGTTTTTT. This gives the protein CANSLEVNTGELFF.

This clone was counted a few times. V and J are TRBV12-5 and TRBJ2-5; a possible D gene is TRBD2 (6 bases). V was cut by 2 bases and J by 0 bases, with 13 bases left in between. This CDR3 has 16 amino acids. The germline V gene has CDR1 LGHNT and CDR2 FRNRAP. This chain's CDR3 is CASGLLSRTNQETQYF. The DNA for the CDR3 is TGTGCTAGTGGTTTGCTATCCCGGACTAACCAAGAGACCCAGTACTTC.

The rearrangement uses TRBV2 and TRBJ2-4, with D tentatively TRBD2 (5 bases). The CDR3 loop spans 15 amino acids. Germline V gene data show CDR1 as SNHLY and CDR2 as FYNNEI. V dropped 2 bases and J dropped 1 base, with 9 bases sitting between them. The CDR3 bases are TGTGCCAGCAGTGAACGGGGAGCTGCCAAAAACATTCAGTACTTC. Its translation: CASSERGAAKNIQYF.

V and J are TRBV5-1 and TRBJ1-4; D call uncertain. This CDR3 contains 14 residues. The ends were cut back, 0 bases at V and 4 bases at J, with 7 bases in the middle. Germline-derived CDR1 and CDR2 are SGHRS and YFSETQ. The CDR3: CASSLGRSNEKLFF. The CDR3 nucleotides read TGCGCCAGCAGCTTGGGGCGGAGTAATGAAAAACTGTTTTTT. The complete variable domain, with remaining parts taken from reference TRBV5-1 and TRBJ1-4, reads KAGVTQTPRYLIKTRGQQVTLSCSPISGHRSVSWYQQTPGQGLQFLFEYFSETQRNKGNFPGRFSGRQFSNSRSEMNVSTLELGDSALYLCASSLGRSNEKLFFGSGTQLSVL.

The chain carries TRBV9 and TRBJ2-7; 7 bases agree with TRBD1. The J segment lost 2 bases and the V segment lost 4 bases, leaving 6 bases of the junction unmatched. This CDR3 comprises 14 residues. Germline V CDR1 and CDR2: SGDLS, YYNGEE. The CDR3 coding sequence is TGTGCCAGCAGCAAGCGGACAGGACCCTACGAGCAGTACTTC. This gives the protein CASSKRTGPYEQYF. Based on the CDR3 plus reference TRBV9 and TRBJ2-7, the full variable domain is DSGVTQTPKHLITATGQRVTLRCSPRSGDLSVYWYQQSLDQGLQFLIQYYNGEERAKGNILERFSAQQFPDLHSELNLSSLELGDSALYFCASSKRTGPYEQYFGPGTRLTVT.

This chain connects TRBV21-1 to TRBJ2-7; TRBD2 reflects the table's D call only, with no check against the DNA. TRBV21-1 is assigned pseudogene status. This CDR3 comprises 14 residues. The DNA for the CDR3 is TGTGCCAGCAGCGATAGCGGGAGTCGCTACGAGCAGTACTTC. Protein product: CASSDSGSRYEQYF.

The rearrangement joins TRBV5-1 to TRBJ2-5, with 9 bases lining up with TRBD2. The CDR3 is 14 amino acids. With 4 bases clipped from V and 0 bases from J, the junction kept 1 base outside the gene matches. In germline, CDR1 is SGHRS, CDR2 YFSETQ. As DNA, the CDR3 is TGCGCCAGCAGCCCTAGCGGGAACCAAGAGACCCAGTACTTC. It is translated as CASSPSGNQETQYF. The whole variable domain, remainder taken from reference TRBV5-1 and TRBJ2-5, is KAGVTQTPRYLIKTRGQQVTLSCSPISGHRSVSWYQQTPGQGLQFLFEYFSETQRNKGNFPGRFSGRQFSNSRSEMNVSTLELGDSALYLCASSPSGNQETQYFGPGTRLLVL.